The following is a TCR beta chain sequence with its context. The antigen remains undetermined. Primed by a sample-barcoded 5' primer and a J-beta primer mix, a second PCR proceeded for about 7 to 11 cycles. The yield of each sample was at least 3 million CDR3-containing paired-end reads. TCRdb re-called the 5' RACE reads with MiXCR, one entry per CDR3 protein. The sample has approximately 1.5 million distinct CDR3 sequences, about 35% seen once; the top ten hold over 9%. The sample comes from a study of blood T cells in healthy people across ages. Whole-study results and caveats: CMV status of donors was not determined, possibly confounding expanded clonotype changes. The unsorted PBMCs prevented any conclusive comparison of naive versus antigen-experienced cells.

This clonotype originated in a woman between 25 and 40 years old in good health. Sequencing input: blood.

CDR3 sequence reads: CASSRAGGNPSYEQYF. CDR3 DNA sequence: TGCGCCAGCAGCAGAGCGGGGGGTAACCCCTCCTACGAGCAGTACTTC. The chain couples TRBV4-1 to TRBJ2-7; 9 bases are a match to TRBD2. After removal of 5 bases from V and 0 bases from J, the junction contained 8 bases not matched to a gene. Germline V CDR1 and CDR2: MGHRA, YSYEKL. This CDR3 has 16 amino acids.